The sequence of this T cell receptor (beta chain) was determined in a study of blood T cell repertoires in COVID-19. Across the study: Material from acute and convalescent COVID-19 was sourced from the United States, Italy and Spain. PBMCs, B-cell-depleted T cells, or T cells were the source of the cDNA or gDNA that made up the material.

Authors' data handling: Scientists estimated how many nucleated cells there were by amplifying reference gene primers. The method was immunoSEQ multiplex PCR; TCRdb's version includes in-frame clones alone and lacks a portion of them. Clone size and the V and J calls come from that table; the DNA yielded D and trimming. The sample has over 100,000 clones, more than 80% seen once. The CDR3 is 15 residues long. Germline CDR1 reads SGHNT; CDR2 reads YYREEE (reference sequence). With V trimmed by 2 bases and J by 4 bases, 7 bases remained unmatched. The sequence was obtained from a human donor in a cohort sampled during active COVID-19. V and J are TRBV5-4 and TRBJ1-2, with 8 positions matching TRBD1. Sample: peripheral blood. The CDR3, as DNA: TGTGCCAGCAGCTTACGGAAACAGGGGGGCTATGGCTACACCTTC. Translation: CASSLRKQGGYGYTF.